Below, 31 T cell receptor beta chains from the same sample are listed, as sequenced in a study of beta chain features in type 1 diabetes. Findings and caveats of the study: Shortening that was moderate but significant affected the TCRB CDR3s of Type 1 diabetes patients in all four CD4+ subsets.

Their recognized antigens are unknown. Isolated RNA was reverse transcribed in full, so expressed TCRB transcripts were sequenced. Here immunoSEQ multiplex PCR was the method, and the copy in TCRdb shows in-frame clones only, minus some. The sample contains about 650,000 clones, approximately 13% of which appear only once. Sequenced: naive CD4+ T cells from blood. These receptors were collected from a young man with type 1 diabetes.

This clone was detected a few times. CDR3 in DNA: TGCGCCAGCAGCTTCAGAGTAGCTAATTCACCCCTCCACTTT. It specifies CASSFRVANSPLHF. This chain links TRBV5-1 with TRBJ1-6; the D is unclear. This CDR3 region has 14 residues. Trimming removed 2 bases at V and 6 bases at J, with 9 bases between. CDR1 and CDR2 (germline): SGHRS, YFSETQ.

The table lists this clone with a few counts. The V gene is TRBV2, the J gene TRBJ2-6; either TRBD1 or TRBD2 may fit D (5 bases each). The CDR3 covers 14 residues. Trimming stripped 1 base from V and 6 bases from J, with 7 bases between. Germline V CDR1 and CDR2: SNHLY, FYNNEI. This chain's CDR3 is CASSEEGTANVLTF. DNA of the CDR3: TGTGCCAGCAGTGAAGAGGGGACGGCCAACGTCCTGACTTTC.

The CDR3 loop is CASTSTKGLTEAFF. CDR3 DNA sequence: TGTGCCAGCACCTCCACGAAGGGGCTCACTGAAGCTTTCTTT. The J gene is TRBJ1-1, the V gene TRBV7-9; D might be TRBD1 (5 bases). The CDR3 has 14 residues. In germline, CDR1 is SEHNR, CDR2 FQNEAQ (reference sequence). V dropped 7 bases and J dropped 4 bases, with 16 bases sitting between them. Full variable domain (remainder filled in from reference TRBV7-9 and TRBJ1-1): DTGVSQNPRHKITKRGQNVTFRCDPISEHNRLYWYRQTLGQGPEFLTYFQNEAQLEKSRLLSDRFSAERPKGSFSTLEIQRTEQGDSAMYLCASTSTKGLTEAFFGQGTRLTVV.

In its sample, this clone was seen a few times. J is TRBJ2-1 and V is TRBV5-6; D is uncertain. The V end lost 4 bases, the J end lost 0 bases, and 5 bases lay between the germline ends. The CDR3 has 13 amino acids. Germline V gene sequence: CDR1 SGHDT, CDR2 YYEEEE. In DNA form, the CDR3 reads TGTGCCAGCAGCACGAGCTCCTACAATGAGCAGTTCTTC. Translating it yields CASSTSSYNEQFF.

The rearrangement uses TRBV18 and TRBJ1-2, with D uncertain. CDR1 is KGHSH and CDR2 is LQKENI in the germline V gene. This CDR3 is built from 13 residues. V lost 3 bases to trimming and J lost 6 bases, with 11 bases between them. The CDR3 sequence: CASSPSKANGYTF. The CDR3 nucleotides are TGTGCCAGCTCACCTTCGAAGGCGAATGGCTACACCTTC.

The chain employs TRBV7-9 and TRBJ2-1; 7 nucleotides line up with TRBD2. CDR3 length equals 11 residues. Per germline, CDR1 SEHNR and CDR2 FQNEAQ (reference sequence). Losses at the gene ends were 4 bases for V and 9 bases for J; bases not matched to a gene: 0. CDR3 amino acids: CASSSGGEQFF. The CDR3, as DNA: TGTGCCAGCAGCTCGGGGGGTGAGCAGTTCTTC.

As for this clone: Other DNA sequences from this sample encode an identical CDR3 as well. The chain has TRBV9 and TRBJ2-1; 8 bases map to TRBD2. CDR1 is SGDLS and CDR2 is YYNGEE in the germline V gene. J was trimmed by 4 bases and V by 0 bases; bases with no gene match: 3. This CDR3 region has 15 residues. CDR3 sequence: CASSVGLAGYNEQFF. The CDR3 DNA is TGTGCCAGCAGCGTAGGGTTAGCGGGGTACAATGAGCAGTTCTTC.

In its sample, this clone was seen a few times. The V call is TRBV5-4, the J call TRBJ2-3; no clear D. The V end lost 4 bases, the J end lost 2 bases, and 17 bases lay between the germline ends. CDR1 is SGHNT and CDR2 is YYREEE in the germline V gene (reference sequence). CDR3 length equals 16 residues. The CDR3 DNA reads TGTGCCAGCAGCACACAGACTGATTTATTCACAGATACGCAGTATTTT. Protein product: CASSTQTDLFTDTQYF.

This sequence joins TRBV27 and TRBJ1-2; TRBD1 aligns across 7 bases. The CDR3 contains 16 residues. Trimming at V came to 5 bases and at J to 4 bases, leaving 13 bases not matched to a gene. Germline CDR1 MNHEY, CDR2 SMNVEV (reference sequence). The CDR3 DNA reads TGTGCCAGCAGTGACCAAAGGGGGCGAGGTAGCTATGGCTACACCTTC. This gives the protein CASSDQRGRGSYGYTF.

This clone was picked up a small number of times. V and J are TRBV9 and TRBJ1-2, with D tentatively TRBD1 (5 bases). The germline V and J ends were trimmed by 3 bases and 2 bases, with 11 bases remaining between them. This CDR3 comprises 14 residues. Germline V CDR1 and CDR2: SGDLS, YYNGEE. The CDR3 here is CASSEGRHNYGYTF. DNA of the CDR3: TGTGCCAGCAGCGAGGGGAGGCACAACTATGGCTACACCTTC. Variable domain in full (rest from reference TRBV9 and TRBJ1-2): DSGVTQTPKHLITATGQRVTLRCSPRSGDLSVYWYQQSLDQGLQFLIQYYNGEERAKGNILERFSAQQFPDLHSELNLSSLELGDSALYFCASSEGRHNYGYTFGSGTRLTVV.

The sample holds a few counts of this clone. The rearrangement links TRBV4-3 to TRBJ2-3, with unresolved D. V was trimmed by 4 bases and J by 2 bases, leaving 10 bases between them. The CDR3 totals 14 residues. Germline V CDR1 and CDR2: LGHNA, YSLEER. The CDR3 nucleotides are TGCGCCAGCAGCCTACTTGGCCCCACAGATACGCAGTATTTT. It yields the protein CASSLLGPTDTQYF.

This sequence joins TRBV29-1 and TRBJ2-1, with a tentative D call TRBD1 (5 bases). The germline gives CDR1 SQVTM, CDR2 ANQGSEA. This CDR3 has 15 amino acids. Trimming pared 1 base from V and 3 bases from J, leaving 13 bases between. This CDR3 is CSVEGGGVHYNEQFF. The CDR3 region has the DNA TGCAGCGTTGAAGGGGGCGGAGTACACTACAATGAGCAGTTCTTC.

The table lists this clone with a few counts. This chain joins TRBV6-4 and TRBJ2-7, with D tentatively TRBD1 (5 bases). V was trimmed by 0 bases and J by 6 bases, leaving 18 bases between them. Germline values: CDR1 MRHNA, CDR2 SNTAGT. There are 16 residues in the CDR3. For the CDR3, the DNA is TGTGCCAGCAGTGACTCTATGACCTGGGGCTTAAGCGAGCAGTACTTC. Its protein is CASSDSMTWGLSEQYF.

This rearrangement joins TRBV29-1 to TRBJ1-3; 7 bases are shared with TRBD1. CDR3 length: 15 amino acids. Germline-derived CDR1 and CDR2 are SQVTM and ANQGSEA. V lost 7 bases to trimming and J lost 4 bases; unmatched junction nucleotides: 13. CDR3: CSAGRTGPGGNTIYF. CDR3 bases: TGCAGCGCGGGCCGGACAGGTCCGGGGGGAAACACCATATATTTT.

This clone occurred a few times. This specimen includes other DNA sequences encoding the same CDR3. The chain couples TRBV6-5 to TRBJ2-7; D is possibly TRBD1 or TRBD2 (5 bases each). Germline V gives CDR1 MNHEY, CDR2 SVGAGI. V was clipped by 2 bases and J by 3 bases, with 14 bases between them. The length of the CDR3 is 15 residues. As DNA, the CDR3 is TGTGCCAGCAGTTACGGGGGTACGGGGAGCTACGAGCAGTACTTC. Translation gives CASSYGGTGSYEQYF.

This clone turned up a few times. V is TRBV4-1 and J is TRBJ2-4; TRBD2 matches at 15 bases. The CDR3 covers 19 residues. The germline V gene has CDR1 MGHRA and CDR2 YSYEKL. J lost 1 base, V lost 3 bases, and 7 bases had no gene match. CDR3 nucleotide sequence: TGCGCCAGCAGCCATGCCGGGACTAGCGGGGGGTGGGCCAAAAACATTCAGTACTTC. Residues: CASSHAGTSGGWAKNIQYF.

CDR3 loop: CASSTVQGGLVNTEAFF. The CDR3 DNA is TGTGCCAGCAGCACGGTGCAGGGAGGGCTGGTGAACACTGAAGCTTTCTTT. The chain couples TRBV5-4 to TRBJ1-1, with D possibly TRBD1 on 5 matching bases. V was shortened by 4 bases and J by 0 bases, with 19 bases between the two germline ends. The CDR3 runs to 17 residues. Germline loops: CDR1 SGHNT, CDR2 YYREEE (reference sequence).

This clone was seen only once. Other nucleotide sequences from this sample produce the same CDR3. J is TRBJ2-3 and V is TRBV7-2; D is unclear. The germline CDR1 and CDR2 sequences are SGHTA and FQGNSA. The germline V and J ends were trimmed by 6 bases and 8 bases, with 9 bases remaining between them. The CDR3 consists of 11 residues. The CDR3 region has the DNA TGTGCCAGCAGTCTCACGGGTACGCAGTATTTT. It codes for CASSLTGTQYF.

This clone was detected only a few times. This chain links TRBV7-9 with TRBJ2-1, with TRBD2 identical over 12 bases. From germline, CDR1 is SEHNR and CDR2 FQNEAQ (reference sequence). Unmatched junction bases numbered 15, after V lost 5 bases and J lost 4 bases. The CDR3 runs 19 residues. DNA of the CDR3: TGTGCCAGCAGCCGACCCGGACTAGCGGGGCCCCCGGAGTACAATGAGCAGTTCTTC. It yields the protein CASSRPGLAGPPEYNEQFF.

The count of this clone is one. The J gene is TRBJ1-2, the V gene TRBV6-5; 7 bases map to TRBD1. Germline trimming cut 7 bases from V and 2 bases from J; bases unmatched to any gene: 4. This CDR3 region has 13 residues. In germline, CDR1 is MNHEY, CDR2 SVGAGI. CDR3 DNA sequence: TGTGCCAGCACACAGGGACAGAACTATGGCTACACCTTC. Its protein product is CASTQGQNYGYTF.

In its sample, this clone was seen a few times. This chain uses TRBV11-3 with TRBJ2-1; D may be TRBD1 or TRBD2 (5 bases each). This CDR3 is built from 15 residues. The V end lost 5 bases, the J end lost 6 bases, and 17 bases lay between the germline ends. Germline V gene lookup returns CDR1 SGHNT and CDR2 YENEEA. DNA for the CDR3: TGTGCCAGCAGCGTAGCCGGGACGGTGGGCAATGAGCAGTTCTTC. Protein: CASSVAGTVGNEQFF.

This sequence joins TRBV14 and TRBJ1-6; D is undetermined. The CDR3 loop spans 14 amino acids. V lost 1 base, J lost 4 bases, and 5 bases lay in between. CDR1 and CDR2 (germline): SGHDN, FVKESK. DNA of the CDR3: TGTGCCAGCAGCCAAGGACGGTATAATTCACCCCTCCACTTT. Translation gives CASSQGRYNSPLHF.

This clone showed up many times. Different DNA sequences within this sample yield the same CDR3. J is TRBJ2-6 and V is TRBV7-9; a possible D gene is TRBD2 (6 bases). With 8 bases removed from V and 0 bases from J, the gap between germline ends came to 11 bases. In germline, CDR1 is SEHNR, CDR2 FQNEAQ (reference sequence). CDR3 length: 15 residues. As DNA, the CDR3 is TGTGCCAGCTCCCCCGGGAGCTCTGGGGCCAACGTCCTGACTTTC. Its protein is CASSPGSSGANVLTF.

The chain uses TRBV19 and TRBJ2-5; D perhaps matches TRBD1 (6 bases). This CDR3 spans 15 amino acids. From germline, CDR1 is LNHDA and CDR2 SQIVND (reference sequence). V lost 5 bases and J 4 bases, leaving 17 bases between the germline ends. CDR3 nucleotide sequence: TGTGCCAGTAGTGGGGATGGGACACACTTAGAGACCCAGTACTTC. Translation gives CASSGDGTHLETQYF.

In its sample, this clone was seen a few times. The V call is TRBV5-1, the J call TRBJ1-4, with D perhaps matching TRBD1 (5 bases). Between the trimmed V and J ends, which lost 3 bases and 5 bases, there was a span of 14 bases. The length of the CDR3 is 15 residues. Germline CDR1 SGHRS, CDR2 YFSETQ. CDR3 region: CASSYGGTGNEKLFF. CDR3 bases: TGCGCCAGCAGCTATGGAGGGACGGGGAATGAAAAACTGTTTTTT.

This clone was seen a few times. The chain carries TRBV23-1 and TRBJ1-5; D might be TRBD1 (6 bases). TRBV23-1 is annotated as an ORF whose role is uncertain. V gave up 9 bases and J gave up 11 bases, with 14 bases separating them. The CDR3 loop spans 11 amino acids. CDR3 region: CARGGVGTQHF. CDR3 in DNA: TGCGCCAGAGGGGGGGTCGGGACCCAGCATTTT.

V is TRBV5-1 and J is TRBJ2-5, with TRBD2 identical over 9 bases. The CDR3 runs to 16 residues. Germline V gives CDR1 SGHRS, CDR2 YFSETQ. With 0 bases clipped from V and 5 bases from J, the junction kept 8 bases outside the gene matches. The CDR3 DNA reads TGCGCCAGCAGCTTGGCCAAAGTAGCGGGGGCGGAGACCCAGTACTTC. Its translation: CASSLAKVAGAETQYF.

This clone was found a few times. The CDR3 protein is CASSYEAGRREKLFF. DNA of the CDR3: TGTGCCAGCAGTTACGAGGCAGGGCGTCGAGAAAAACTGTTTTTT. The chain couples TRBV6-5 to TRBJ1-4; the D gene is possibly TRBD1 (5 bases). Germline V gene sequence: CDR1 MNHEY, CDR2 SVGAGI. CDR3 size: 15 residues. Deletions cut 2 bases from V and 8 bases from J, with 15 bases between.

This chain uses TRBV11-3 with TRBJ2-5; D tentatively reads TRBD1 or TRBD2 (6 bases each). The V gene lost 5 bases and the J gene lost 5 bases, with 15 bases spanning the gap. Germline values: CDR1 SGHNT, CDR2 YENEEA. The CDR3 covers 14 residues. DNA of the CDR3: TGTGCCAGCAGCGTACCGGGGGCCCGGGAGACCCAGTACTTC. This gives the protein CASSVPGARETQYF.

This clone was picked up a small number of times. V gene TRBV29-1 combines with J gene TRBJ1-3; maybe TRBD1 (5 bases). V shed 7 bases and J shed 0 bases, with 13 bases lying between them. The CDR3 length is 14 residues. Germline V lookup: CDR1 SQVTM, CDR2 ANQGSEA. The CDR3: CSALRQGSGNTIYF. CDR3 DNA sequence: TGCAGCGCCCTCCGCCAGGGCTCTGGAAACACCATATATTTT.

The rearrangement uses TRBV5-4 and TRBJ1-4; D is ambiguous. V was pared by 3 bases and J by 2 bases, with 5 bases between. The germline CDR1 and CDR2 sequences are SGHNT and YYREEE (reference sequence). The CDR3 is 13 residues long. CDR3 loop: CASSYGTNEKLFF. The CDR3 nucleotides read TGTGCCAGCAGCTACGGCACTAATGAAAAACTGTTTTTT.